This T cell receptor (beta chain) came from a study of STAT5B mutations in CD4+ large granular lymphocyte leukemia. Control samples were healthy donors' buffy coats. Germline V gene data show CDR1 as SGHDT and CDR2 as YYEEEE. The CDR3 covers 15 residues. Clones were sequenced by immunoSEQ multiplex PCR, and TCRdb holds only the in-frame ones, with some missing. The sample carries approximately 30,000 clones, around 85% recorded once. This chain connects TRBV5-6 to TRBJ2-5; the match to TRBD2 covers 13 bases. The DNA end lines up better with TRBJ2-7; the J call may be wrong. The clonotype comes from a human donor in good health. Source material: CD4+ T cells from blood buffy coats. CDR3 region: CASSVSLAGGDEQYF. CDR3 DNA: TGTGCCAGCAGCGTATCACTAGCGGGAGGGGACGAGCAGTACTTC.